These T cell receptor beta chains were read from a single sample in a study of vaccination and CD4 T cells after COVID-19. Antigen specificity for these receptors is unknown. MiXCR, run by TCRdb on the PCR reads, gives a single entry per CDR3 protein. The table includes nearly 15,000 distinct CDR3 sequences, 78% detected once. The sequences come from CD4+ T cells from blood, cultured in vitro, collected after SARS-CoV-2 vaccination. These receptors all stem from a human donor who received a COVID-19 vaccine. CDR3s include the opening cysteine and the closing phenylalanine or tryptophan. The order of the fields is CDR3 protein, D gene, V gene, J gene. D genes are given only for firm matches.

CDR3: CASSDPGRLIHTEAFF
D: NA
V: TRBV6-2/TRBV6-3
J: TRBJ1-1

CDR3: CASSLLGGRWQETQYF
D: NA
V: TRBV18
J: TRBJ2-5

CDR3: CSATFGGGAETQYF
D: TRBD2
V: TRBV20-1
J: TRBJ2-5

CDR3: CASSTPPTGNNQPQHF
D: NA
V: TRBV19
J: TRBJ1-5

CDR3: CSASRTNYGYTF
D: NA
V: TRBV20-1
J: TRBJ1-2

CDR3: CASSQMQGARSGGYTF
D: TRBD1
V: TRBV6-1
J: TRBJ1-2

CDR3: CATSGVPSTGELFF
D: NA
V: TRBV24-1
J: TRBJ2-2

CDR3: CASSLTGTGGNYGYTF
D: TRBD1
V: TRBV12-3/TRBV12-4
J: TRBJ1-2

CDR3: CASSLQGPAYGYTF
D: NA
V: TRBV27
J: TRBJ1-2

CDR3: CASSLEAGSEKNIQYF
D: NA
V: TRBV7-9
J: TRBJ2-4

CDR3: CASSLAGRDNSPLHF
D: NA
V: TRBV7-9
J: TRBJ1-6

CDR3: CASSMPSGGGTDTQYF
D: TRBD2
V: TRBV5-4
J: TRBJ2-3

CDR3: CSARESKPSSYNSPLHF
D: NA
V: TRBV20-1
J: TRBJ1-6

CDR3: CASSSPAGNSNQPQHF
D: NA
V: TRBV12-3/TRBV12-4
J: TRBJ1-5